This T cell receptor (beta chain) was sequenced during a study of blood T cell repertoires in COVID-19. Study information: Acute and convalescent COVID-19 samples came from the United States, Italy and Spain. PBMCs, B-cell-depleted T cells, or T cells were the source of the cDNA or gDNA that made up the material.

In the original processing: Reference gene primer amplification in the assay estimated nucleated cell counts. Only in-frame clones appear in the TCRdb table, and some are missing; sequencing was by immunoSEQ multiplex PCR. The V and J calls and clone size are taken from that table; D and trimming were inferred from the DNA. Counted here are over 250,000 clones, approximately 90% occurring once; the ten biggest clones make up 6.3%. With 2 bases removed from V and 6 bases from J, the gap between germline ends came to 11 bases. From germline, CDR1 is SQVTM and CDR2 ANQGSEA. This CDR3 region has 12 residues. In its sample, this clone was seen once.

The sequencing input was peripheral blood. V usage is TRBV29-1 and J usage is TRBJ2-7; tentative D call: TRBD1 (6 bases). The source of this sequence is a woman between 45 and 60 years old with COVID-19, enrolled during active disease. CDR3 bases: TGCAGCGTTGAACTACAGGGTGGCGAGCAGTACTTC. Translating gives CSVELQGGEQYF.